This T cell receptor beta chain was sequenced for a study of control samples from healthy donors and cancer patients. Data came from immunoSEQ multiplex PCR; TCRdb stores just in-frame clones and leaves some out. The table lists around 120,000 clones, 87% of them singletons. CDR3 length: 14 amino acids. The germline CDR1 and CDR2 sequences are KGHSH and LQKENI. The V gene end was trimmed by 1 base and the J gene end by 3 bases; junction bases not matched to a gene: 3. J is TRBJ2-7 and V is TRBV18; 7 positions agree with TRBD1. The sequencing sample was made of blood. The sequence came from a man between 60 and 75 years old in good health. The CDR3 here is CASSPRTGNYEQYF. The CDR3 coding sequence is TGTGCCAGCTCACCACGGACAGGAAACTACGAGCAGTACTTC.